This T cell receptor beta chain was retrieved from a study of OX40 agonist ivuxolimab in advanced cancers. Sequenced by immunoSEQ multiplex PCR; TCRdb stores in-frame clones only, minus some. The sample shows roughly 100,000 clones, about 83% of them seen only once. The CDR3 contains 15 residues. V gave up 0 bases and J gave up 6 bases; unmatched junction bases: 6. The germline CDR1 and CDR2 sequences are LGHNA and YSLEER. The receptor's source is an adult with an advanced solid tumor such as melanoma, head and neck, liver or kidney cancer. The chain joins TRBV4-3 to TRBJ2-7, with 9 bases lining up with TRBD2. The source was CD4+ or CD8+ T cells sorted from blood, collected in a trial of the OX40 agonist ivuxolimab. The CDR3 reads CASSQELAGIGEQYF. The DNA for the CDR3 is TGCGCCAGCAGCCAAGAACTAGCGGGTATTGGCGAGCAGTACTTC.